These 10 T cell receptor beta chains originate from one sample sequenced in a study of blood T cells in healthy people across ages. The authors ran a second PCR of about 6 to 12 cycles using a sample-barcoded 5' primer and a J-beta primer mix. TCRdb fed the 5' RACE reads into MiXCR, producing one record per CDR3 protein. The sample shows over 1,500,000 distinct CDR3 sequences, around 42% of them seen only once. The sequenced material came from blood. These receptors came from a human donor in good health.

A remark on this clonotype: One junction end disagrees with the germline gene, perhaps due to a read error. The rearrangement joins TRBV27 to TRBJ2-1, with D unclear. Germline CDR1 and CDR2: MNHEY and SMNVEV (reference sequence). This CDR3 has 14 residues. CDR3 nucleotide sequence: TGTGCCAGCACTTTACTCGGATCCTACAATGAGCAGTTCTTC. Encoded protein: CASTLLGSYNEQFF.

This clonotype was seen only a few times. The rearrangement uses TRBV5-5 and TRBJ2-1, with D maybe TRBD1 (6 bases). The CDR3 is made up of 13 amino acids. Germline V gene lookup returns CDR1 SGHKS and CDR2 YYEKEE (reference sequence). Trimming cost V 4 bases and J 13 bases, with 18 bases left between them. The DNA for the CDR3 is TGTGCCAGCAGCCCCCGGGACATCAGCAAACAGTTCTTC. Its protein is CASSPRDISKQFF.

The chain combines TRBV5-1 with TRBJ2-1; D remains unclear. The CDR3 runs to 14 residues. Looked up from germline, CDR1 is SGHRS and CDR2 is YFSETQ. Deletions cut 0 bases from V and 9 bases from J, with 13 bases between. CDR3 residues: CASSLGESRAEQFF. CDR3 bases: TGCGCCAGCAGCTTGGGAGAATCGCGAGCTGAGCAGTTCTTC.

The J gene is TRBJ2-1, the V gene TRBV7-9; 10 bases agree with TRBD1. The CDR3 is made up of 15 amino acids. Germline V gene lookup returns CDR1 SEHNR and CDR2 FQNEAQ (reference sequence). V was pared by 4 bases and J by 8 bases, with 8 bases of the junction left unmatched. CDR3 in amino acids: CASSSGTGVRYEQFF. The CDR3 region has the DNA TGTGCCAGCAGCTCTGGGACAGGGGTTCGGTATGAGCAGTTCTTC. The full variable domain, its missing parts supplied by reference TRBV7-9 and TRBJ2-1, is DTGVSQNPRHKITKRGQNVTFRCDPISEHNRLYWYRQTLGQGPEFLTYFQNEAQLEKSRLLSDRFSAERPKGSFSTLEIQRTEQGDSAMYLCASSSGTGVRYEQFFGPGTRLTVL.

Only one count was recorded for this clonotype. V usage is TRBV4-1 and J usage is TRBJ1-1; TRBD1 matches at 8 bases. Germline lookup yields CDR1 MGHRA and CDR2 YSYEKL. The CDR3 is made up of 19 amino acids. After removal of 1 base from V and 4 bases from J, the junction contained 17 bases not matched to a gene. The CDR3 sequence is CASSQGGGQGMSTGTEAFF. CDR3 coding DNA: TGCGCCAGCAGCCAAGGGGGCGGACAGGGAATGAGTACGGGCACTGAAGCTTTCTTT.

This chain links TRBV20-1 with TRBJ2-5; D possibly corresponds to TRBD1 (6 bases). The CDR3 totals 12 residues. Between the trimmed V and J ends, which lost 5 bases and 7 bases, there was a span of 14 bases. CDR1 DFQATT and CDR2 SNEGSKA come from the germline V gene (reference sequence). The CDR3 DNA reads TGCAGTGCTGAACAGGGCCGTAGGACCCAGTACTTC. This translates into CSAEQGRRTQYF.

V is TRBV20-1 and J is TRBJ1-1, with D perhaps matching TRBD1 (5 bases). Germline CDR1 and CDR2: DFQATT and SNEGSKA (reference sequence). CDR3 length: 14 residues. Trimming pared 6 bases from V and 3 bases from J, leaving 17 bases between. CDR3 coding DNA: TGCAGTGCGCAAGGTGGGGGGTTCGACACTGAAGCTTTCTTT. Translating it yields CSAQGGGFDTEAFF.

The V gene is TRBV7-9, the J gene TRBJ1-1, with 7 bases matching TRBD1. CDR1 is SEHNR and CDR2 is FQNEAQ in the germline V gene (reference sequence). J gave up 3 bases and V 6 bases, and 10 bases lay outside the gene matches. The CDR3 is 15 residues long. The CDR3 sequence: CASRPTGTAHTEAFF. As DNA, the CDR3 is TGTGCCAGCAGACCGACCGGGACAGCACACACTGAAGCTTTCTTT. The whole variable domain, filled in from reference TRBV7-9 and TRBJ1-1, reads DTGVSQNPRHKITKRGQNVTFRCDPISEHNRLYWYRQTLGQGPEFLTYFQNEAQLEKSRLLSDRFSAERPKGSFSTLEIQRTEQGDSAMYLCASRPTGTAHTEAFFGQGTRLTVV.

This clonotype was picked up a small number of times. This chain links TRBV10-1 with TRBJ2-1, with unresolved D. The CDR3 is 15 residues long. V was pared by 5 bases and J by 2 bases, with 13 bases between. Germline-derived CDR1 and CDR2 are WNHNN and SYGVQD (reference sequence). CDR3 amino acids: CASSRHRKPYNEQFF. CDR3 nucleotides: TGCGCCAGCAGTCGACACCGAAAACCCTACAATGAGCAGTTCTTC.

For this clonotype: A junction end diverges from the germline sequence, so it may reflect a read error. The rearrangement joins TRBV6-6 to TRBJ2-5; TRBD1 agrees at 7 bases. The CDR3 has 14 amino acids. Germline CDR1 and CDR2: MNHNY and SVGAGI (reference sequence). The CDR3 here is CARSRPRGQETQYF. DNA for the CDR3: TGTGCCCGCAGCCGCCCCAGGGGGCAAGAGACCCAGTACTTC.